The 6 T cell receptor beta chains below come from one sample, sequenced in a study of shared clonotypes between healthy human individuals. Only in-frame clones appear in the TCRdb table, and some are missing; sequencing was by immunoSEQ multiplex PCR. The sample holds a few million clones, around 95% seen once. Input material: naive CD4+ T cells sorted from blood. Sample subset: CD45RA+ positively selected. The origin of the receptors is a man aged 18-30 years in good health.

This chain connects TRBV5-4 to TRBJ1-1, with D tentatively TRBD1 (5 bases). The V end was cut by 0 bases, the J end by 5 bases, with 8 bases between. This CDR3 comprises 13 residues. CDR1 and CDR2 (germline): SGHNT, YYREEE (reference sequence). CDR3 coding DNA: TGTGCCAGCAGCTTGGGGGACGAAACTGAAGCTTTCTTT. Amino acids: CASSLGDETEAFF.

This clone was seen only once. The chain is built from TRBV1 and TRBJ2-1; TRBD2, the table's D call, lacks a check against the DNA. TRBV1 is an annotated pseudogene. CDR3 size: 16 residues. For the CDR3, the DNA is TGCACCAGCAGATTCCGGGACTCTAAGGCCTCGAATGAGCAGTTCTTC. Residues: CTSRFRDSKASNEQFF.

The chain employs TRBV6-6 and TRBJ2-7; no firm D call. V shed 4 bases and J shed 1 base, with 5 bases lying between them. From germline, CDR1 is MNHNY and CDR2 SVGAGI (reference sequence). The CDR3 sequence is 12 residues long. The chain's CDR3 is CASSLPSYEQYF. CDR3 DNA: TGTGCCAGCAGTTTACCTTCCTACGAGCAGTACTTC.

As concerns this clone: The same CDR3 is also encoded by other DNA sequences in this sample. The chain joins TRBV5-1 to TRBJ1-5; TRBD1 is a possible D gene (6 bases). CDR3 length: 14 amino acids. Germline assignment: CDR1 SGHRS and CDR2 YFSETQ. V lost 2 bases, J lost 5 bases, and 11 bases lay in between. CDR3 nucleotides: TGCGCCAGCAGCTTAGGGGGGAAGGATCAGCCCCAGCATTTT. Translated, it gives CASSLGGKDQPQHF. The variable domain in full, with the rest retrieved from reference TRBV5-1 and TRBJ1-5, is KAGVTQTPRYLIKTRGQQVTLSCSPISGHRSVSWYQQTPGQGLQFLFEYFSETQRNKGNFPGRFSGRQFSNSRSEMNVSTLELGDSALYLCASSLGGKDQPQHFGDGTRLSIL.

This chain joins TRBV11-2 and TRBJ2-7, with 8 bases identical to TRBD2. Germline values: CDR1 SGHAT, CDR2 FQNNGV. J gave up 3 bases and V 5 bases, and 9 bases lay outside the gene matches. The CDR3 is 15 amino acids. The DNA for the CDR3 is TGTGCCAGCAGCCCTCAGGGACTAGTCGACTACGAGCAGTACTTC. It translates to CASSPQGLVDYEQYF.

Comments on this clone: Additional DNA sequences in this sample encode the identical CDR3. This chain uses TRBV5-1 with TRBJ1-4; D is undetermined. The V end lost 0 bases, the J end lost 2 bases, and 5 bases lay between the germline ends. This CDR3 has 14 amino acids. CDR1 and CDR2 (germline): SGHRS, YFSETQ. CDR3 sequence (DNA): TGCGCCAGCAGCTTGGAGGGCACTAATGAAAAACTGTTTTTT. It yields the protein CASSLEGTNEKLFF.